Listed below are T cell receptor beta chains from one sample, sequenced in a study of T cell changes during pregnancy in multiple sclerosis. Some clones are missing from TCRdb's copy, which holds only in-frame ones; the method was immunoSEQ multiplex PCR. The sample contains tens of thousands of clones, about 93% of which appear only once. This material consisted of CD8+ T cells from peripheral blood mononuclear cells, taken in the second trimester of pregnancy. Source of these receptors: a female donor with multiple sclerosis, enrolled in a pregnancy study. CDR3s include the opening cysteine and the closing phenylalanine or tryptophan.

len	v_gene	CDR3aa
15	TRBV6-4	CASSDRASLTDTQYF
14	TRBV4-1	CASSQPGGQETQYF
15	TRBV9	CASSQSGRRADTQYF
13	TRBV6-1	CASLGQGHEKLFF
19	TRBV16	CASSQEVRGPEYSNQPQHF
15	TRBV27	CASSLIAGGSNEQFF
15	TRBV6-5	CASSLGTGGFYGYTF
14	TRBV6-4	CASSVGGDRVGYTF
16	TRBV7-9	CASSPGAGSPHNEQFF
13	TRBV2	CASNTGVTYEQYF
20	TRBV28	CASSLTPRDSLRPSSYEQYF
14	TRBV11-2	CASSSGQGVYGYTF
13	TRBV2	CASINTGGTEQYF
15	TRBV13	CASSLGRDTNYGYTF
13	TRBV30	CAWSEGAGDEQFF
15	TRBV5-1	CATRSPPQAKNIQYF
16	TRBV29-1	CSVPRVAGVSYNEQFF
19	TRBV28	CASSLLLAGARSGANVLTF
15	TRBV29-1	CSVDGPQIQNYGYTF
11	TRBV2	CASKIGGEQFF
15	TRBV19	CATSRTGRWADTQYF
14	TRBV5-4	CASSLTRGYNEQFF
15	TRBV11-1	CASSLATGGEETQYF
13	TRBV27	CASSPTGSYEQYF
14	TRBV25-1	CASSVTGTGTEAFF
14	TRBV19	CASSWGGPNTEAFF
13	TRBV29-1	CSLPGQGRETQYF
11	TRBV29-1	CSVEASYGYTF
17	TRBV5-6	CASSLEGGGGITDTQYF
16	TRBV30	CAWSERLAGARDTQYF
17	TRBV4-2	CASSQDASGFLEETQYF
14	TRBV28	CASSLGGSGNTIYF
15	TRBV5-1	CASSLRDSSYNEQFF
16	TRBV5-1	CASSLEGGSSYNEQFF
19	TRBV7-9	CASSFLAGGPEHPAGELFF